The sequence of this T cell receptor beta chain was determined in a study of T cell repertoires in cytomegalovirus infection. A single record per CDR3 protein comes from TCRdb applying MiXCR to the reads. This sample has approximately 990,000 distinct CDR3 sequences, with about a third found just once. The CDR3 length is 16 residues. The ends lost 3 bases at V and 3 bases at J; junction bases unmatched: 8. The germline V gene encodes CDR1 LNHDA and CDR2 SQIVND (reference sequence). Remarks on this clonotype: Its antigen is not identified.

The sample in question was cultured CD8+ T cells from PBMCs, obtained from culture after CMV antigen stimulation. The chain recombines TRBV19 with TRBJ2-1; 7 nucleotides line up with TRBD1. This clonotype was sampled from a human donor in good health (CMV status not recorded). Some clones in this sample may be carry-over from other donors' samples. In DNA, the CDR3 is TGTGCCAGTAGTATGCCCACAGGGGTTGGCTACAATGAGCAGTTCTTC. Translated, it gives CASSMPTGVGYNEQFF. The variable domain in full, with the rest retrieved from reference TRBV19 and TRBJ2-1, is DGGITQSPKYLFRKEGQNVTLSCEQNLNHDAMYWYRQDPGQGLRLIYYSQIVNDFQKGDIAEGYSVSREKKESFPLTVTSAQKNPTAFYLCASSMPTGVGYNEQFFGPGTRLTVL.